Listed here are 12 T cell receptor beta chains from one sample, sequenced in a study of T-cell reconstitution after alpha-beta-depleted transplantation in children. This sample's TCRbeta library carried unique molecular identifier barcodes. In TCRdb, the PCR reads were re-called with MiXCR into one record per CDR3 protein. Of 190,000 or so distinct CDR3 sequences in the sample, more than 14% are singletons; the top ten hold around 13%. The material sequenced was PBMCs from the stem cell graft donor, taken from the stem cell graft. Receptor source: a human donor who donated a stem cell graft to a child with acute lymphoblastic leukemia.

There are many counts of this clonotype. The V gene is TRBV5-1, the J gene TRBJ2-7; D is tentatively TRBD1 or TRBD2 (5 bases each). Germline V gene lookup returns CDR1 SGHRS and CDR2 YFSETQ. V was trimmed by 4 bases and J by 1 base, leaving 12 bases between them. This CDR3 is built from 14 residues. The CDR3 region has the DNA TGCGCCAGCAGCACCGGGACGGCTTCCTACGAGCAGTACTTC. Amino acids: CASSTGTASYEQYF.

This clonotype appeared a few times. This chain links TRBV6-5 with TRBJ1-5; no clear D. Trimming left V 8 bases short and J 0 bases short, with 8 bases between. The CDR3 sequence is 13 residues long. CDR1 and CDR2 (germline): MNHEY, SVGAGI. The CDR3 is CASQRDSNQPQHF. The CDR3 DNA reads TGTGCCAGCCAGAGAGATAGCAATCAGCCCCAGCATTTT.

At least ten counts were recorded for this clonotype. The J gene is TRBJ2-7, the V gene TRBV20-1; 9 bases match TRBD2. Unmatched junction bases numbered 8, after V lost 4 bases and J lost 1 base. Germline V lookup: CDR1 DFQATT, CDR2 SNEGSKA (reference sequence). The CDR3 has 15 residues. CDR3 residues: CSAIPLAGVSYEQYF. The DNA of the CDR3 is TGCAGTGCTATCCCCTTAGCGGGAGTGTCCTACGAGCAGTACTTC.

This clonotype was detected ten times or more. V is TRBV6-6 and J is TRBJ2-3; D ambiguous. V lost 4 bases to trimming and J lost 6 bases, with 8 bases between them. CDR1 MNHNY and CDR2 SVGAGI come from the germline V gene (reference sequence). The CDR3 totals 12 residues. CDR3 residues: CASSLQGDTQYF. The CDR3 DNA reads TGTGCCAGCAGTTTGCAAGGTGATACGCAGTATTTT.

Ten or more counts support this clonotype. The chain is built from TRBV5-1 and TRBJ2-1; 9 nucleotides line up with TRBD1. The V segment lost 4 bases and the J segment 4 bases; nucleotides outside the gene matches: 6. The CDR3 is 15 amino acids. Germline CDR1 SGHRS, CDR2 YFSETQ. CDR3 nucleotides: TGCGCCAGCAGCCCGGGACAGGGACCGTACAATGAGCAGTTCTTC. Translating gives CASSPGQGPYNEQFF.

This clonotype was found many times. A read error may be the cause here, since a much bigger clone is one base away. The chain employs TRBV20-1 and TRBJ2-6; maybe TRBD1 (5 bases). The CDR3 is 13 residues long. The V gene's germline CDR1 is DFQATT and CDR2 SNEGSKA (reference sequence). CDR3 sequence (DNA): TGCAGTGCTAGCTACTCTGGGGCCAACGGCCTGACTTTC. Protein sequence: CSASYSGANGLTF.

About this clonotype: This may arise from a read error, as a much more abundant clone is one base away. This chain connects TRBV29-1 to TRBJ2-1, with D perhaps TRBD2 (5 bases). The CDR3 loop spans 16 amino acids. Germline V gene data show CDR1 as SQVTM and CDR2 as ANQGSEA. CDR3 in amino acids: CSLTGDPKSSYNEQLF. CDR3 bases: TGCAGCCTCACCGGGGATCCCAAAAGCTCCTACAATGAGCAGTTGTTC.

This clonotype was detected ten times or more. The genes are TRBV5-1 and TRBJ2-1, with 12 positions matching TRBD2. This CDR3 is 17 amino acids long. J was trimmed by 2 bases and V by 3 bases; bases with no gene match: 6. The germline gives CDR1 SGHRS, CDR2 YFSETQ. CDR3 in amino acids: CASSSGTSGQAYNEQFF. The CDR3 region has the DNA TGCGCCAGCAGCTCAGGGACTAGCGGGCAAGCCTACAATGAGCAGTTCTTC.

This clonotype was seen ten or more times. CDR3 coding DNA: TGTGCCAGCCGGGACAGGGGGTTCACTGAAGCTTTCTTT. Translation gives CASRDRGFTEAFF. The chain is built from TRBV12-3 or TRBV12-4 and TRBJ1-1; 11 bases fit TRBD1. The junction had 3 bases not matched to a gene; V was cut back by 8 bases and J by 4 bases. The CDR3 has 13 residues.

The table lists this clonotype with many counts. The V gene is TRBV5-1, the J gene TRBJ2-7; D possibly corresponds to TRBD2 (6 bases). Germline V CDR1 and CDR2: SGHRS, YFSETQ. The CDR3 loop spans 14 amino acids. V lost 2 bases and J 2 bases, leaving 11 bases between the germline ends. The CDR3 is CASSLTAGPYEQYF. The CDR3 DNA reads TGCGCCAGCAGCTTAACGGCGGGGCCCTACGAGCAGTACTTC.

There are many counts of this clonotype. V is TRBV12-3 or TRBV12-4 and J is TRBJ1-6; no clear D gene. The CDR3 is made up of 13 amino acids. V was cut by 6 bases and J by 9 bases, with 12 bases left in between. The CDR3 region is CASRTEGGSPLHF. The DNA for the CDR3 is TGTGCCAGCAGAACGGAAGGTGGTTCACCCCTCCACTTT.

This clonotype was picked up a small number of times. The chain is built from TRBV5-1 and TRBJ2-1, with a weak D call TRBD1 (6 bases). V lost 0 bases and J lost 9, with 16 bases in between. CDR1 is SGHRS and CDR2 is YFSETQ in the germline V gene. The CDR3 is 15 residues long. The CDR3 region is CASSLVVQGSAEQFF. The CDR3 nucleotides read TGCGCCAGCAGCTTGGTTGTACAGGGCTCGGCTGAGCAGTTCTTC.